This passage covers 16 T cell receptor beta chains from one sample sequenced in a study of blood T cell repertoires in COVID-19. Clones were read by immunoSEQ multiplex PCR, and TCRdb kept only the in-frame ones, dropping some. The repertoire consists of 250,000 to 350,000 clones, with about 89% occurring once and the leading ten covering around 0.88%. The sample comprised peripheral blood. Source of these receptors: a man in his thirties or forties with acute or convalescent COVID-19.

V is TRBV7-2 and J is TRBJ1-3; a possible D gene is TRBD1 (6 bases). There are 14 residues in the CDR3. In germline, CDR1 is SGHTA, CDR2 FQGNSA. The ends were cut back, 5 bases at V and 4 bases at J, with 12 bases in the middle. The CDR3 here is CASSHTGSGNTIYF. As DNA, the CDR3 is TGTGCCAGCAGCCATACAGGGAGCGGAAACACCATATATTTT.

The V call is TRBV6-6, the J call TRBJ1-2; 9 positions match TRBD1. The trim removed 2 bases at V and 4 bases at J, leaving 8 bases unmatched. The CDR3 runs 16 residues. The germline CDR1 and CDR2 sequences are MNHNY and SVGAGI (reference sequence). Written as DNA, the CDR3 is TGTGCCAGCAGTTACCCGGGACAGGGCGGGAGCTATGGCTACACCTTC. Encoded protein: CASSYPGQGGSYGYTF.

This rearrangement joins TRBV6-1 to TRBJ1-5, with D perhaps TRBD1 (6 bases). The V gene's germline CDR1 is MNHNS and CDR2 SASEGT. CDR3 length equals 16 residues. Trimming cost V 1 base and J 0 bases, with 10 bases left between them. The CDR3 is CASSEGGPHSNQPQHF. As DNA, the CDR3 is TGTGCCAGCAGTGAAGGGGGGCCCCATAGCAATCAGCCCCAGCATTTT.

The CDR3 DNA is TGTGCCACCAGTTTATCTAGACTAGGCACAGATACGCAGTATTTT. Translating it yields CATSLSRLGTDTQYF. The gene calls are TRBV24-1 and TRBJ2-3; tentative D call: TRBD2 (6 bases). Germline assignment: CDR1 KGHDR and CDR2 SFDVKD. V dropped 6 bases and J dropped 1 base, with 13 bases sitting between them. The CDR3 loop spans 15 amino acids.

This chain links TRBV5-6 with TRBJ1-6, with D tentatively TRBD1 (5 bases). Trimming left V 7 bases short and J 9 bases short, with 17 bases between. CDR1 SGHDT and CDR2 YYEEEE come from the germline V gene. The CDR3 length is 14 residues. The CDR3: CASHAGREVSPLHF. In nucleotides, the CDR3 is TGTGCCAGCCACGCCGGCAGGGAGGTTTCACCCCTCCACTTT.

This chain connects TRBV18 to TRBJ2-3, with D maybe TRBD2 (6 bases). The CDR3 covers 15 residues. Germline values: CDR1 KGHSH, CDR2 LQKENI. The V end was cut by 6 bases, the J end by 3 bases, with 16 bases between. The CDR3, as DNA: TGTGCCAGCTCCCCCAGGGCGGGGATGACAGATACGCAGTATTTT. Translating gives CASSPRAGMTDTQYF.

The chain combines TRBV5-1 with TRBJ1-6; weak D call: TRBD1 (5 bases). V was trimmed by 2 bases and J by 7 bases, leaving 19 bases between them. CDR1 is SGHRS, CDR2 YFSETQ, per germline. CDR3 length: 17 amino acids. CDR3 region: CASSFKGDRGSNSPLHF. CDR3 nucleotide sequence: TGCGCCAGCAGCTTTAAAGGAGACAGAGGTAGCAATTCACCCCTCCACTTT.

J is TRBJ2-3 and V is TRBV5-4, with a tentative D call TRBD1 (6 bases). Germline V CDR1 and CDR2: SGHNT, YYREEE (reference sequence). The CDR3 has 15 amino acids. The V and J ends lost 0 bases and 6 bases respectively, with 14 bases between them. CDR3 residues: CASSLEGSRGDTQYF. As DNA, the CDR3 is TGTGCCAGCAGCTTGGAGGGGTCCAGGGGTGATACGCAGTATTTT.

CDR3 sequence: CASSLGQGDGNNEKLFF. Written as DNA, the CDR3 is TGTGCCAGCAGCTTGGGACAGGGTGATGGTAATAATGAAAAACTGTTTTTT. V and J are TRBV7-9 and TRBJ1-4; 9 nucleotides align to TRBD1. After removal of 3 bases from V and 4 bases from J, the junction contained 9 bases not matched to a gene. Germline V lookup: CDR1 SEHNR, CDR2 FQNEAQ (reference sequence). The CDR3 length is 17 residues. The full variable domain, with the rest looked up from reference TRBV7-9 and TRBJ1-4, is DTGVSQNPRHKITKRGQNVTFRCDPISEHNRLYWYRQTLGQGPEFLTYFQNEAQLEKSRLLSDRFSAERPKGSFSTLEIQRTEQGDSAMYLCASSLGQGDGNNEKLFFGSGTQLSVL.

The V gene is TRBV19, the J gene TRBJ2-6; 9 nucleotides align to TRBD2. CDR3 length equals 19 residues. Germline CDR1 LNHDA, CDR2 SQIVND (reference sequence). J lost 1 base, V lost 4 bases, and 11 bases had no gene match. The CDR3 spells CASSRLGGGGRSGANVLTF. The DNA for the CDR3 is TGTGCCAGTAGTAGGCTTGGCGGGGGGGGCCGATCTGGGGCCAACGTCCTGACTTTC.

The rearrangement joins TRBV9 to TRBJ2-7; TRBD1 might be the D (6 bases). The germline CDR1 and CDR2 sequences are SGDLS and YYNGEE. V was trimmed by 0 bases and J by 3 bases, leaving 13 bases between them. The CDR3 has 15 amino acids. CDR3 sequence reads: CASSVEGVPDYEQYF. For the CDR3, the DNA is TGTGCCAGCAGCGTAGAGGGGGTCCCGGACTACGAGCAGTACTTC.

The rearrangement uses TRBV7-9 and TRBJ1-1, with D perhaps TRBD1 (6 bases). Germline values: CDR1 SEHNR, CDR2 FQNEAQ (reference sequence). This CDR3 has 15 residues. V lost 5 bases and J 0 bases, leaving 13 bases between the germline ends. In DNA, the CDR3 is TGTGCCAGCAGCAAGACTGGACAGATGAACACTGAAGCTTTCTTT. Translation: CASSKTGQMNTEAFF.

CDR3 in DNA: TGCGCCAGCAGTGGACGGCCGGGACAGGAGGTATCCTACGAGCAGTACTTC. Its translation is CASSGRPGQEVSYEQYF. V is TRBV10-1 and J is TRBJ2-7, with 8 bases lining up with TRBD1. V was clipped by 4 bases and J by 1 base; unmatched bases: 12. CDR1 WNHNN and CDR2 SYGVQD come from the germline V gene (reference sequence). The CDR3 is 17 residues long.

This rearrangement joins TRBV2 to TRBJ2-7, with D maybe TRBD1 (5 bases). This CDR3 region has 13 residues. From germline, CDR1 is SNHLY and CDR2 FYNNEI. V gave up 7 bases and J gave up 3 bases, with 13 bases separating them. DNA for the CDR3: TGTGCCAGCATTATCCAGGGAATCTACGAGCAGTACTTC. Its translation: CASIIQGIYEQYF.

V gene TRBV5-6 combines with J gene TRBJ2-1, with 10 bases identical to TRBD1. From germline, CDR1 is SGHDT and CDR2 YYEEEE. This CDR3 spans 15 amino acids. J lost 2 bases, V lost 6 bases, and 5 bases had no gene match. The CDR3 loop reads CASTLTGGAYNEQFF. In nucleotides, the CDR3 is TGTGCCAGCACCCTGACAGGGGGCGCCTACAATGAGCAGTTCTTC. Full variable domain (outside the CDR3, taken from reference TRBV5-6 and TRBJ2-1): DAGVTQSPTHLIKTRGQQVTLRCSPKSGHDTVSWYQQALGQGPQFIFQYYEEEERQRGNFPDRFSGHQFPNYSSELNVNALLLGDSALYLCASTLTGGAYNEQFFGPGTRLTVL.

The rearrangement links TRBV9 to TRBJ2-5, with 9 bases fitting TRBD2. Trimming took 1 base from V and 5 from J; bases not matched to a gene: 6. Per germline, CDR1 SGDLS and CDR2 YYNGEE. The CDR3 length is 15 residues. CDR3 sequence reads: CASSVKAGGRETQYF. In DNA form, the CDR3 reads TGTGCCAGCAGCGTAAAAGCGGGGGGAAGGGAGACCCAGTACTTC. Full variable domain (rest looked up from reference TRBV9 and TRBJ2-5): DSGVTQTPKHLITATGQRVTLRCSPRSGDLSVYWYQQSLDQGLQFLIQYYNGEERAKGNILERFSAQQFPDLHSELNLSSLELGDSALYFCASSVKAGGRETQYFGPGTRLLVL.